What follows describes a single T cell receptor (beta chain). Its target is not known. The data were obtained in a study of shared clonotypes between healthy human individuals. Study-wide results and limits: Clonotype sharing across a few donors was observed for around 4.8% of naive CD4 clonotypes.

Assay: immunoSEQ multiplex PCR; the TCRdb copy retains only in-frame clones and omits some. The table shows a few million clones, with 80% to 95% occurring only once. The germline V gene has CDR1 SGHRS and CDR2 YFSETQ. The J segment lost 11 bases and the V segment lost 4 bases, leaving 10 bases of the junction unmatched. This CDR3 has 13 amino acids. The source of this sequence is a man between 18 and 35 years old in good health. Some clones in this sample may be carry-over from other donors' samples. What was sequenced was naive CD4+ T cells from PBMCs. Subset of the sample: CD45RA+ positively selected. The rearrangement uses TRBV5-1 and TRBJ1-2, with TRBD1 identical over 8 bases. CDR3: CASSPGQGDIYTF. Written as DNA, the CDR3 is TGCGCCAGCAGCCCCGGACAGGGAGATATTTACACCTTC.